The TCR beta chain described here comes from a study of shared clonotypes between healthy human individuals (dated by TCRdb to 2018 to 2021). Turning to the overall study: A couple of women and three men aged 18 to 49 years were included in the cohort. Per donor, three plates each were used for CD4 naive and CD4 memory, two for CD8 naive, and one for CD8 memory. To estimate repertoire size and how much clonotype sharing occurs between individuals, the study deeply sequenced the blood TCR repertoires of 4 to 6 healthy adults. To increase sequencing depth and limit assay-specific biases, TCR repertoire library preparation and sequencing were carried out by different laboratories using diverse techniques. Each donor's leukapheresis produced roughly between roughly 0.85 and 10 billion PBMCs. General study outcomes and caveats: Naive subsets generally had larger estimated clonotype richness than memory subsets did. Only blood was sampled, and tissue TCR repertoires likely differ from those in blood. The genetic and exposure-history diversity represented was limited by the small number of donors. Based on pairwise subsampling, the degree of clonotype sharing among donors was expected to be affected by sequencing depth. Incomplete sequencing was indicated by rarefaction of sorted-subset datasets, despite the large sequencing depth. Across a few donors, approximately 5% of naive CD4, roughly 3.8% of naive CD8, roughly 2.3% of memory CD4, and under 0.45% of memory CD8 clonotypes were shared. Clonotypes shared by all four sorted-subset donors showed higher generation probabilities than non-shared clonotypes.

Using the deep immunoSEQ assay, TCR CDR3 regions were amplified from genomic DNA by multiplex PCR. Extracted genomic DNA from each cell subset was spread evenly across all wells of several immunoSEQ 96-well plates, with each plate serving as a replicate. For sorted subsets, approximately 190 ng of genomic DNA, equivalent to some 33,000 T cell genomes, went into each replicate PCR. Purified libraries were measured with a Qubit 3.0 fluorometer, size-checked on a Bioanalyzer 2100, and measured again with the KAPA Library Quantification kit. A separate single-read 150-cycle Illumina NextSeq 550 flow cell was used to sequence each immunoSEQ 96-well plate. From the authors' description of their analysis: Because the immunoSEQ output held only junctional sequences and lacked quality scores, the filtering could not match the filtering applied to full-length reads. Sequences were annotated with PyIR, a Python wrapper for IgBLAST v1.9, and V/J genes and CDR3 were assigned using IMGT germline references. Reads were removed for weak V/J assignments (E-value above 1e-6), missing CDR3, stop codons, out-of-frame junctions, or ambiguous translated residues. V3J clonotypes were defined by identical inferred V gene, J gene, and CDR3 amino acid sequence. Percentage overlap between repertoires was calculated by dividing the number of shared unique clonotypes by the size of the smaller repertoire. Richness of each repertoire was evaluated using RTK rarefaction, the Chao1 estimator, and Recon v2.1 estimates of unobserved clonotypes. Generation probabilities were computed with OLGA for all TCRbeta clonotypes obtained by the gDNA method from several donors. Imported from immuneACCESS, the table was reduced by TCRdb to in-frame sequences with V and J called. These copies leave out some clones; in studies compared against another copy, an unresolved V gene accounts for under half, and the cause of the remainder is not known. Clone size and the V and J calls come from that table; the DNA yielded D and trimming. The sample yields about 340,000 clones; about 73% were counted once. Under 11% of the sample comes from the top ten.

The donors were healthy, HIV-negative adults who had no recently reported acute infections or vaccinations. Only Caucasian adults living in Nashville, Tennessee, USA were represented among the donors. CD4+ T cells were enriched through magnetic negative selection, after which naive cells were positively selected on CD45RA and the remaining negative fraction served as the memory subset. After blood collection by leukapheresis, PBMCs were isolated using Ficoll-Histopaque density gradient centrifugation and then cryopreserved in the vapor phase of liquid nitrogen. Analytical flow cytometry was used to check the purity and quantity of every magnetically sorted T cell population. Each sorted fraction had its genomic DNA isolated and then quantified by UV absorbance on a Nanodrop 2000c. Note on this clone: What this receptor recognizes is not known. No base qualities exist here, and no much larger clone lies one base off it.

V lost 6 bases and J lost 2 bases; the stretch between them is 7 bases long. Counted from cysteine to phenylalanine, this CDR3 has 13 amino acids. Only the CDR3 part of the read is kept: 39 bases, read in frame from the first base. The CDR1 and CDR2 encoded by the germline V gene are MDHEN and SYDVKM. The TCR sequence derives from a man aged 25-45 years in good health. Sequencing used memory CD4+ T cells sorted from blood. This specimen's cell subset or site label, per the study, means: CD45RA-negative fraction. The rearrangement combines TRBV28 with TRBJ2-2; TRBD1 might be the D gene, on 5 matching bases. The CDR3 is CASRTANTGELFF. The DNA sequence reads TGTGCCAGCAGGACAGCAAACACCGGGGAGCTGTTTTTT.